A selection of T cell receptor beta chains follows, all from one sample in a study of vaccination and CD4 T cells after COVID-19. TCRdb recomputed calls from the PCR reads with MiXCR, one row per CDR3 protein. Of some 12,000 distinct CDR3 sequences listed, approximately 45% are singletons. What these receptors recognize is not known. Sequencing was done on a sample of CD4+ T cells from blood, cultured in vitro. The receptors derive from a human donor who had recovered from COVID-19. CDR3s include the opening cysteine and the closing phenylalanine or tryptophan.

TRBV7-2	TRBJ2-3	CASSLVNSGDTQYF
TRBV19	TRBJ2-1	CASSRIEAGGNEQFF
TRBV9	TRBJ2-2	CASSTGLAGGTRVTGGLFF
TRBV4-1	TRBJ1-6	CASSLRPSAANSPLHF
TRBV20-1	TRBJ1-5	CSASESGNQPQHF
TRBV10-1	TRBJ2-7	CASSDSGASYEQYF
TRBV19	TRBJ1-1	CASSQVATEAFF
TRBV7-8	TRBJ1-3	CASSSSRGGGNGNTIYF
TRBV10-3	TRBJ2-6	CAISESLILHGRSGANVLTF
TRBV19	TRBJ1-1	CASSTIRSGFSMNTEAFF
TRBV9	TRBJ1-2	CASSVGPGHGYTF
TRBV20-1	TRBJ2-7	CSASGSKYEQYF
TRBV29-1	TRBJ2-3	CSVVGVGRTDTQYF
TRBV18	TRBJ2-5	CASSPDRGTETQYF
TRBV20-1	TRBJ1-5	CSARDPGRLNQPQHF
TRBV5-1	TRBJ2-3	CASSLGQISTDTQYF
TRBV20-1	TRBJ2-4	CSAREYRRGGGNIQYF
TRBV7-9	TRBJ2-2	CASSPGQGNTGELFF
TRBV20-1	TRBJ1-5	CSARGAGNNQPQHF
TRBV20-1	TRBJ2-1	CSARKTTSGERNEQFF
TRBV7-6	TRBJ2-7	CASSIGTGEYEQYF
TRBV2	TRBJ2-5	CASRGRGRETQYF
TRBV20-1	TRBJ2-2	CSASWSAASGELFF
TRBV24-1	TRBJ2-3	CATSAAGTDTQYF
TRBV20-1	TRBJ2-7	CSASRTERSKGEQYF
TRBV5-1	TRBJ2-7	CASSFTGQGYEQYF
TRBV7-2	TRBJ1-4	CASSWGTSPRGTNEKLFF
TRBV25-1	TRBJ2-2	CASSGTSDTGELFF
TRBV7-2	TRBJ2-3	CASSLVGQGTDTQYF
TRBV5-1	TRBJ1-3	CASSLGRQLGSGNTIYF
TRBV20-1	TRBJ2-5	CSARVQGVPETQYF
TRBV19	TRBJ2-7	CASSSLDRNRVYEQYF
TRBV6-2/TRBV6-3	TRBJ2-3	CASSPWGGRTQYF
TRBV20-1	TRBJ2-7	CSARDSRAYEQYF
TRBV7-2	TRBJ2-1	CASRPTSKGYNEQFF
TRBV19	TRBJ1-1	CASSIGQFEAFF
TRBV10-3	TRBJ2-5	CAISDNEGTDQETQYF
TRBV6-5	TRBJ2-2	CASSYPKKQQAANTGELFF
TRBV7-8	TRBJ2-1	CASSLAVSHNEQFF
TRBV19	TRBJ1-5	CASSIPDRVNRPQHF
TRBV20-1	TRBJ2-1	CSARGTAGGSSYNEQFF
TRBV7-2	TRBJ2-7	CASSLATSYEQYF
TRBV20-1	TRBJ2-5	CSARDIPGGGQETQYF
TRBV10-3	TRBJ2-1	CAISDEAGVRNEQFF
TRBV20-1	TRBJ1-5	CSARGSEAQPQHF
TRBV6-1	TRBJ2-2	CASSQIRTGNTGELFF
TRBV7-2	TRBJ2-3	CASSSPLTRNTQYF
TRBV27	TRBJ2-7	CASRRQDLYEQYF
TRBV6-1	TRBJ2-7	CASSELYEQYF
TRBV7-9	TRBJ2-1	CASSPRTSGSPNEQFF